This T cell receptor (beta chain) is drawn from a study of early T cells in non-severe SARS-CoV-2 infection. Overall study context: Sequencing input comprised bulk RNA from unsorted whole blood; chain pairing was not available.

As regards this clonotype: Antigen specificity is unknown.

General study results and limits: Matching against VDJdb likely underestimated virus-specific expansions, favoring anti-spike CD8.

Individual cDNA molecules received unique molecular identifiers. TCRdb analysed the 5' RACE reads with MiXCR anew, one entry per CDR3 protein. The sample includes fewer than 120,000 distinct CDR3 sequences, roughly 12% seen only once; the top ten take approximately 3.8%. CDR1 and CDR2 from the germline V gene are PRHDT and FYEKMQ (reference sequence). The CDR3 length is 15 residues. Trimming took off 1 base at V and 1 base at J, with 10 bases between the two ends. Specimen: whole blood, collected at baseline. This TCR was sampled from an adult who was a healthcare worker with PCR-confirmed SARS-CoV-2 infection or an uninfected control (not recorded which). The gene calls are TRBV13 and TRBJ1-1, with TRBD1 as a possible D gene (6 bases). The CDR3 DNA reads as TGTGCCAGCAGCTTAGACTGGACAGCGAACACTGAAGCTTTCTTT. Translated: CASSLDWTANTEAFF.